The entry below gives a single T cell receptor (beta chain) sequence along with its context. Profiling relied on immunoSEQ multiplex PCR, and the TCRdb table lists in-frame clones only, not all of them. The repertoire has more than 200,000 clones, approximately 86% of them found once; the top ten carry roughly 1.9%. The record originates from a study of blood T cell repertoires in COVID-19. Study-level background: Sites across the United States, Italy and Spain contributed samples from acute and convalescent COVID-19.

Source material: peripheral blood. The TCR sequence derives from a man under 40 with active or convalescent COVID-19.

CDR3 amino acids: CASSLPRVSGANEQFF. CDR3 nucleotides: TGTGCCAGCAGCTTACCCCGTGTCAGCGGGGCGAATGAGCAGTTCTTC. The chain couples TRBV13 to TRBJ2-1; 7 bases match TRBD2. Per the germline V gene, CDR1 is PRHDT and CDR2 is FYEKMQ (reference sequence). The V and J ends lost 2 bases and 7 bases, in that order; junction bases with no gene match: 11. The CDR3 consists of 16 residues.